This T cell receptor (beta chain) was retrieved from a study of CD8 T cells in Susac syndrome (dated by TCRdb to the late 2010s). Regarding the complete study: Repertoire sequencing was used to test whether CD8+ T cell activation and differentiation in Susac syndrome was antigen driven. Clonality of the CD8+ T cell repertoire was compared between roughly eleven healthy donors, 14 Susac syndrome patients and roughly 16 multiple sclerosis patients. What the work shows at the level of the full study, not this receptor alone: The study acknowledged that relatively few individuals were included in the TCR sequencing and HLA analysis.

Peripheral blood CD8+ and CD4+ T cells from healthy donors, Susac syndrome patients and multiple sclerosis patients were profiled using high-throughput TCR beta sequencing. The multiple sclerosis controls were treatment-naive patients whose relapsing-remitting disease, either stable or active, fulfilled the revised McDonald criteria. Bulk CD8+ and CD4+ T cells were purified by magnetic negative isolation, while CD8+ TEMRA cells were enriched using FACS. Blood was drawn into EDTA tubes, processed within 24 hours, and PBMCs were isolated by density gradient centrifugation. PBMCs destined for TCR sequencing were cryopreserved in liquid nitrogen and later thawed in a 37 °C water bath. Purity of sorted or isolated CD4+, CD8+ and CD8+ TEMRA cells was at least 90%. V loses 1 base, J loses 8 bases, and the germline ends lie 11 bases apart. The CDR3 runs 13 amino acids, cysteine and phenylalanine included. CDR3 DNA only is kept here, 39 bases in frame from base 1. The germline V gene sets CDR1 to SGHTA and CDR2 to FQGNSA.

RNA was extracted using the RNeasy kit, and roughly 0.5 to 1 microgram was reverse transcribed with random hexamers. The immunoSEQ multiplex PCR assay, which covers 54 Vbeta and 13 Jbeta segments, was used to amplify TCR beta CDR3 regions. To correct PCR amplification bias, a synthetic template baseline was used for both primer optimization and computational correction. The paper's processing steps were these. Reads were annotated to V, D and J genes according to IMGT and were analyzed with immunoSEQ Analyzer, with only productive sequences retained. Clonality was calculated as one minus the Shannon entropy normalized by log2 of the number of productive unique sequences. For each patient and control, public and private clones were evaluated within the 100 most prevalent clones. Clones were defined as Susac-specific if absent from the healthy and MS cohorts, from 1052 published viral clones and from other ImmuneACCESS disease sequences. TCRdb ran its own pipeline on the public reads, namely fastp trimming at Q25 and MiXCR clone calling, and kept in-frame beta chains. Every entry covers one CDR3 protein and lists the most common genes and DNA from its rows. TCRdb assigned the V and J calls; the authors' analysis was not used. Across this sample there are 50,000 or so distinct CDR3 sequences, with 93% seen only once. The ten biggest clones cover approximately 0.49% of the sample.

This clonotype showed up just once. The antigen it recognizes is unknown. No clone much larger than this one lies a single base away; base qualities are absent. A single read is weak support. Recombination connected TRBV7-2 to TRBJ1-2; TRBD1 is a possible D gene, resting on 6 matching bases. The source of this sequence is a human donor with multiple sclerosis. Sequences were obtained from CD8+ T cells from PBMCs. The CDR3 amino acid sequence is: CASSLVAGGGYTF. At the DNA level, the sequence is TGTGCCAGCAGCTTAGTGGCCGGGGGCGGCTACACCTTC. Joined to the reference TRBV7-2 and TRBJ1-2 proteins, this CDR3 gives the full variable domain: GAGVSQSPSNKVTEKGKDVELRCDPISGHTALYWYRQSLGQGLEFLIYFQGNSAPDKSGLPSDRFSAERTGGSVSTLTIQRTQQEDSAVYLCASSLVAGGGYTFGSGTRLTVV.